This TCR beta chain originates from a study of blood T cells in healthy people across ages. This clonotype came up a few times. A much larger clone sits a single nucleotide away, making a read error possible. The CDR3 has 14 residues. The V gene's germline CDR1 is DFQATT and CDR2 SNEGSKA (reference sequence). Per-sample yields of isolated PBMCs were at least 7 million. Using a J-beta primer mix together with a sample-barcoded 5' primer, a second PCR was run for about 6 to 12 cycles. Unique molecular identifiers of 12 random nucleotides labeled each cDNA. TCRdb reprocessed the 5' RACE reads via MiXCR and lists one record per CDR3 protein. The data contain about 1.4 million distinct CDR3 sequences, approximately 63% of them singletons.

The sample taken for sequencing was blood. The J gene is TRBJ2-1, the V gene TRBV20-1; D is ambiguous. The J call may be incorrect, as the DNA end agrees better with TRBJ2-7. This TCR was sampled from a man between 18 and 29 years old in good health. CDR3 residues: CSARAVFSYNEQYF. CDR3 bases: TGCAGTGCTAGAGCAGTCTTCTCCTACAATGAGCAGTACTTC.